The clone carrying this T cell receptor beta chain was counted a few times. Germline loops: CDR1 LGHDT, CDR2 YNNKEL (reference sequence). Trimming took 4 bases from V and 1 from J; bases not matched to a gene: 6. CDR3 length: 15 amino acids. The data derive from a study of identical twins. A universal primer site was incorporated via template switching, and the cDNA contained unique molecular identifiers. TCRdb redid the calling of the 5' RACE reads with MiXCR, one entry per CDR3 protein. There are some 900,000 distinct CDR3 sequences in the sample; around 12% occur only once, and around 1.5% lies in the top ten. This sample also appeared in a second study, on yellow fever vaccine responses in identical twins.

The chain carries TRBV3-1 and TRBJ1-1; 7 positions match TRBD1. The TCR sequence derives from a woman aged 18-29 years in good health. Sequenced sample: PBMCs. The CDR3, as DNA: TGTGCCAGCAGCCGACGACAGGGAGGGAACACTGAAGCTTTCTTT. Translation gives CASSRRQGGNTEAFF.